The rows below give T cell receptor beta chains drawn from one sample of a study of cytomegalovirus exposure and HLA in healthy donors. Method: immunoSEQ multiplex PCR; TCRdb's copy keeps in-frame clones and lacks some. The table lists approximately 80,000 clones, 74% of them singletons. Source material: PBMCs. The receptor source for this set is a man aged 30-40 years in good health and CMV-seropositive. Each CDR3 is given with its conserved first and last residue. Fields, in order: clone size, J gene, V gene, CDR3 length, D gene, CDR3 DNA, CDR3 protein. The D gene is left open where the match is weak. A clone size is listed for some rows: how often the clone was seen (once, few, many), or a class if it is expanded.

>.|TRBJ2-1|TRBV4-1|15|TRBD1
TGCGCCAGCAGCCCTTACAGGGGACAGTACAATGAGCAGTTCTTC
CASSPYRGQYNEQFF
>.|TRBJ2-1|TRBV6-1|16|TRBD1
TGTGCCAGCAGTGACGCCCTGAGGGGGCTCCGGGATGAGCAGTTCTTC
CASSDALRGLRDEQFF
>few|TRBJ2-3|TRBV28|14|TRBD2
TGTGCCAGCCGATCCGCGGGAGGGCCAGATACGCAGTATTTT
CASRSAGGPDTQYF
>.|TRBJ1-6|TRBV7-3|15|.
TGTGCCAGCGATGGGGCCGACAGAACGGATTCACCCCTCCACTTT
CASDGADRTDSPLHF
>.|TRBJ1-1|TRBV7-3|14|.
TGTGCCAGCAGCTTAACCCCGAACAACGCTGAAGCTTTCTTT
CASSLTPNNAEAFF
>.|TRBJ2-3|TRBV4-2|20|TRBD2
TGTGCCAGCAGCCTCCGCCCGACTAGCGGGGGGGCGACCGGCACAGATACGCAGTATTTT
CASSLRPTSGGATGTDTQYF
>.|TRBJ2-3|TRBV2|17|TRBD2
TGTGCCAGCAGTTCCATGACTAGCGGGGGGTCCACAGATACGCAGTATTTT
CASSSMTSGGSTDTQYF
>.|TRBJ1-2|TRBV4-2|14|.
TGTGCCAGCAGCCAAGGGGGCGCAAACTATGGCTACACCTTC
CASSQGGANYGYTF
>.|TRBJ1-4|TRBV4-1|16|.
TGCGCCAGCAGCCAGGACCGGGCCGCCGGCGGGGAAAAACTGTTTTTT
CASSQDRAAGGEKLFF
>.|TRBJ1-1|TRBV7-9|13|.
TGTGCCAGCAGCTTCACAGGGAACACTGAAGCTTTCTTT
CASSFTGNTEAFF
>.|TRBJ2-2|TRBV5-1|15|.
TGCGCCAGCAGCTTTTTGGCCACGAACACCGGGGAGCTGTTTTTT
CASSFLATNTGELFF
>few|TRBJ1-5|TRBV30|16|TRBD1
TGTGCCTGGAGTACCCGACAGGGACGTGACAATCAGCCCCAGAATTTT
CAWSTRQGRDNQPQNF
>.|TRBJ1-3|TRBV7-7|16|TRBD1
TGTGCTAGCAGCTTAGCGCCGACAGGGAACGGAAACACCATATATTTT
CASSLAPTGNGNTIYF
>.|TRBJ1-2|TRBV6-1|15|TRBD1
TGTGCCAGCAGTTCCGGGAACAGGGGTGGCTATGGCTACACCTTC
CASSSGNRGGYGYTF
>few|TRBJ2-4|TRBV6-1|15|.
TGTGCCAGCAGTGAACGAGTATGGGAGGCAAACATTCAGTACTTC
CASSERVWEANIQYF
>.|TRBJ1-2|TRBV29-1|14|.
TGCAGCGTTGAATCAGGGTTCACCAACTATGGCTACACCTTC
CSVESGFTNYGYTF
>.|TRBJ2-3|TRBV7-2|13|.
TGTGCCAGCAGCTCAGACGGCAGGGCTACGCAGTATTTT
CASSSDGRATQYF
>.|TRBJ2-7|TRBV6-5|14|.
TGTGCCAGCAGTTACGCAGGGCCGGTCTACGAGCAGTACTTC
CASSYAGPVYEQYF
>.|TRBJ2-5|TRBV5-1|12|TRBD2
TGCGCCAGCAGCTTTAGCGGGGAGACCCAGTACTTC
CASSFSGETQYF
>.|TRBJ2-7|TRBV7-6|13|TRBD2
TGTGCCAGCAGCTTAAGCGGGGGCCACGAGCAGTACTTC
CASSLSGGHEQYF
>few|TRBJ1-1|TRBV6-6|15|.
TGTGCCAGCAGGGCCCCTCCAGGGGTGAACACTGAAGCTTTCTTT
CASRAPPGVNTEAFF
>once|TRBJ2-7|TRBV27|13|.
TGTGCCAGCGCGCCGCGTCACAGCTACGAGCAGTACTTC
CASAPRHSYEQYF
>.|TRBJ1-1|TRBV19|14|.
TGTGCCAGTACCTCAAGGGGATCCGGCACTGAAGCTTTCTTT
CASTSRGSGTEAFF
>.|TRBJ2-7|TRBV14|15|.
TGTGCCAGCAGCCATTCACTAGATAACTCCTACGAGCAGTACTTC
CASSHSLDNSYEQYF
>once|TRBJ2-7|TRBV5-6|14|TRBD1
TGTGCCAGCAGCCCAGGGGGCGCGGGATACGAGCAGTACTTC
CASSPGGAGYEQYF
>.|TRBJ1-1|TRBV6-5|11|.
TGTGCCAGCAAGAGGGACACTGAAGCTTTCTTT
CASKRDTEAFF
>few|TRBJ2-7|TRBV29-1|13|TRBD1
TGCAGCGTACAGGGGAAGGGAGCCTACGAGCAGTACTTC
CSVQGKGAYEQYF
>.|TRBJ2-3|TRBV5-1|12|.
TGCGCCAGCAGGACAGGCACAGATACGCAGTATTTT
CASRTGTDTQYF
>.|TRBJ1-5|TRBV27|14|.
TGTGCCAGCAGGAGCGCTTATAGCAATCAGCCCCAGCATTTT
CASRSAYSNQPQHF
>.|TRBJ1-1|TRBV19|16|.
TGTGCCAGTAGTATAAGAGGCCGGGGGGGGAACACTGAAGCTTTCTTT
CASSIRGRGGNTEAFF
>medium-sized|TRBJ1-4|TRBV27|15|TRBD1
TGTGCCAGCAGTCCCTACAGGGGTTTAGGAGAAAAACTGTTTTTT
CASSPYRGLGEKLFF
>once|TRBJ1-1|TRBV7-8|14|.
TGTGCCAGCAGCTTGGAGTCGACTTATACTGAAGCTTTCTTT
CASSLESTYTEAFF
>.|TRBJ1-2|TRBV6-5|13|TRBD1
TGTGCCAGCAACCGACAGGGGCAAAGAGGCTACACCTTC
CASNRQGQRGYTF
>.|TRBJ1-2|TRBV9|14|.
TGTGCCAGCAGCGTCTCCAACAGTAACTCTGGCTACACCTTC
CASSVSNSNSGYTF
>few|TRBJ2-7|TRBV6-6|15|TRBD2
TGTGCCAGCAGTTACGATGTAGCGGGGACTTACGAGCAGTACTTC
CASSYDVAGTYEQYF
>.|TRBJ2-3|TRBV29-1|18|.
TGCAGCGTTGAAGGTGGAGTTACGCTAAGGGGAAGCCCAGATACGCAGTATTTT
CSVEGGVTLRGSPDTQYF
>.|TRBJ2-1|TRBV29-1|11|.
TGCAGCGTTGAATTCTCCAGAGAGCAGTTCTTC
CSVEFSREQFF
>.|TRBJ2-7|TRBV7-2|11|.
TGTGCCAGCAGCTTGGGACTCCATCAGTACTTC
CASSLGLHQYF
>few|TRBJ1-1|TRBV29-1|15|TRBD1
TGCAGCGTTGAAGATCGTGGCAGGGGGTCGGCTGAAGCTTTCTTT
CSVEDRGRGSAEAFF
>.|TRBJ2-5|TRBV28|16|TRBD1
TGTGCCAGCAGTTTAACGGGACAGGGCGGGTGGGAGACCCAGTACTTC
CASSLTGQGGWETQYF
>.|TRBJ1-1|TRBV15|15|.
TGTGCCACCAGCAGAGCCGGGGTTATGAACACTGAAGCTTTCTTT
CATSRAGVMNTEAFF
>.|TRBJ1-1|TRBV29-1|14|.
TGCAGCGTTGAAAGGGGATCTATGAACACTGAAGCTTTCTTT
CSVERGSMNTEAFF
>.|TRBJ1-1|TRBV27|19|.
TGTGCCAGCAGTTTATCGCTCCTGGCTGGGACCGGGACACAAGGTGAAGCTTTCTTT
CASSLSLLAGTGTQGEAFF